Listed here are 16 T cell receptor beta chains from one sample, sequenced in a study of CD8 T cells in Susac syndrome. RNA, at roughly 0.45 to 1 ug, was reverse transcribed with random hexamers. TCRdb redid the calling of the immunoSEQ multiplex PCR reads with MiXCR, one entry per CDR3 protein. Of more than 95,000 distinct CDR3 sequences listed, 85% to 95% were seen once; the top ten hold approximately 0.31%. Sequenced: CD8+ T cells from PBMCs. The receptors originated from a human donor with multiple sclerosis.

The chain employs TRBV2 and TRBJ1-4, with D unresolved. Germline loops: CDR1 SNHLY, CDR2 FYNNEI. The CDR3 contains 14 residues. Trimming removed 8 bases at V and 0 bases at J, with 10 bases between. CDR3 loop: CASVRRTTNEKLFF. The CDR3 region has the DNA TGTGCCAGCGTCAGGCGTACAACTAATGAAAAACTGTTTTTT.

The V and J genes are TRBV7-9 and TRBJ2-7, with D perhaps matching TRBD1 (6 bases). The germline V gene encodes CDR1 SEHNR and CDR2 FQNEAQ (reference sequence). This CDR3 is built from 13 residues. Trimming took 5 bases from V and 6 from J, leaving 14 bases between them. CDR3 loop: CASSPQGRAEQYV. The DNA for the CDR3 is TGTGCCAGCAGCCCACAGGGAAGGGCCGAGCAGTACGTC.

The rearrangement joins TRBV7-6 to TRBJ1-1, with D hard to call. V lost 3 bases and J 5 bases, leaving 10 bases between the germline ends. The length of the CDR3 is 13 residues. Per germline, CDR1 SGHVS and CDR2 FNYEAQ. CDR3 DNA: TGTGCCAGCAGCTTGCCCGGCCGAACTGAAGCTTTCTTT. Protein: CASSLPGRTEAFF.

This chain links TRBV29-1 with TRBJ2-1; 8 positions match TRBD1. Germline V lookup: CDR1 SQVTM, CDR2 ANQGSEA. The length of the CDR3 is 19 residues. V shed 3 bases and J 3 bases; nucleotides not matched to a gene: 19. The CDR3 sequence: CSVDGGWGRDRTYYNEQFF. The DNA for the CDR3 is TGCAGCGTTGACGGTGGTTGGGGCCGGGACAGGACTTACTACAATGAGCAGTTCTTC.

V is TRBV7-9 and J is TRBJ2-2, with unresolved D. The V gene lost 2 bases and the J gene lost 5 bases, with 21 bases spanning the gap. CDR3 length: 18 amino acids. Germline V lookup: CDR1 SEHNR, CDR2 FQNEAQ (reference sequence). The CDR3 sequence: CASSLSTPLLLETGELFF. DNA of the CDR3: TGTGCCAGCAGCTTAAGCACTCCGCTCCTGCTGGAGACCGGGGAGCTGTTTTTT. Drawing the rest from reference TRBV7-9 and TRBJ2-2, the complete variable domain is DTGVSQNPRHKITKRGQNVTFRCDPISEHNRLYWYRQTLGQGPEFLTYFQNEAQLEKSRLLSDRFSAERPKGSFSTLEIQRTEQGDSAMYLCASSLSTPLLLETGELFFGEGSRLTVL.

This clonotype was picked up one time. The chain joins TRBV6-1 to TRBJ1-1; no clear D gene. The CDR3 is 15 amino acids. Germline assignment: CDR1 MNHNS and CDR2 SASEGT. The ends were cut back, 1 base at V and 0 bases at J, with 9 bases in the middle. For the CDR3, the DNA is TGTGCCAGCAGTGAAGGAAACTCCATGAACACTGAAGCTTTCTTT. The encoded protein is CASSEGNSMNTEAFF.

The rearrangement joins TRBV29-1 to TRBJ2-1; 13 positions match TRBD2. Germline loops: CDR1 SQVTM, CDR2 ANQGSEA. V lost 8 bases, J lost 9 bases, and 16 bases stayed unmatched. The CDR3 loop spans 16 amino acids. The CDR3 DNA reads TGCAGCCCAAGACTAGCGGGGGGAGGGGGATCGGTTGAGCAGTTCTTC. Translation gives CSPRLAGGGGSVEQFF.

The chain carries TRBV9 and TRBJ1-1; 7 bases are a match to TRBD1. Germline V CDR1 and CDR2: SGDLS, YYNGEE. The CDR3 covers 15 residues. The V and J ends lost 3 bases and 1 base, in that order; junction bases with no gene match: 6. CDR3 bases: TGTGCCAGCAGCGACCGGACAGGAGAGAACACTGAAGCTTTCTTT. Encoded protein: CASSDRTGENTEAFF.

There are a few counts of this clonotype. CDR3 in amino acids: CASRILRNTEAFF. The CDR3 DNA sequence: TGTGCCAGCAGGATACTCAGGAACACTGAAGCTTTCTTT. The genes are TRBV6-2 or TRBV6-3 and TRBJ1-1; unclear D gene. The CDR3 sequence is 13 residues long. With 6 bases removed from V and 1 base from J, the gap between germline ends came to 9 bases. Germline V gene lookup returns CDR1 MNHEY and CDR2 SVGEGT.

This chain joins TRBV27 and TRBJ1-2; TRBD1 aligns across 8 bases. Losses at the gene ends were 0 bases for V and 4 bases for J; bases not matched to a gene: 7. The germline V gene has CDR1 MNHEY and CDR2 SMNVEV (reference sequence). The CDR3 covers 16 residues. The CDR3 DNA reads TGTGCCAGCAGTTTATCGGGGCAAGACAGGGGCTATGGCTACACCTTC. Translation gives CASSLSGQDRGYGYTF.

Concerning this clonotype itself: A read error may account for a junction end that differs from germline. This chain connects TRBV13 to TRBJ1-1, with 7 bases identical to TRBD1. CDR1 and CDR2 (germline): PRHDT, FYEKMQ (reference sequence). The CDR3 loop spans 14 amino acids. CDR3 nucleotides: TGTGCCAGCAGCCCAGACAGGGATGAAGAGGGACAGCTCTTT. Translation: CASSPDRDEEGQLF.

The chain recombines TRBV4-1 with TRBJ2-4; D possibly corresponds to TRBD1 (5 bases). The V gene lost 0 bases and the J gene lost 7 bases, with 10 bases spanning the gap. The CDR3 length is 14 residues. Germline assignment: CDR1 MGHRA and CDR2 YSYEKL. CDR3 nucleotide sequence: TGCGCCAGCAGCCAAGACAGGGTTCCGAACATTCAGTACTTC. Its protein product is CASSQDRVPNIQYF.

This chain uses TRBV6-1 with TRBJ2-3; 10 nucleotides align to TRBD2. Losses at the gene ends were 0 bases for V and 6 bases for J; bases not matched to a gene: 6. The CDR3 contains 16 residues. Germline V gives CDR1 MNHNS, CDR2 SASEGT. The CDR3 is CASSEAWTSGTDTQYF. The CDR3 bases are TGTGCCAGCAGTGAAGCTTGGACTAGCGGTACGGATACGCAGTATTTT.

This sequence joins TRBV6-5 and TRBJ2-1; TRBD2 is a possible D gene (5 bases). Germline V gives CDR1 MNHEY, CDR2 SVGAGI. The CDR3 spans 13 residues. Between the trimmed V and J ends, which lost 4 bases and 2 bases, there was a span of 6 bases. The CDR3: CASSSGTYNEQFF. The CDR3 DNA is TGTGCCAGCAGTTCGGGGACCTACAATGAGCAGTTCTTC.

The chain carries TRBV5-4 and TRBJ2-2, with 8 bases that match TRBD1. The length of the CDR3 is 17 residues. Trimming cost V 0 bases and J 3 bases; bases outside gene matches: 7. The V gene's germline CDR1 is SGHNT and CDR2 YYREEE (reference sequence). The CDR3 is CASSLDKGQAYTGELFF. The CDR3 DNA sequence: TGTGCCAGCAGCTTGGATAAGGGACAGGCGTACACCGGGGAGCTGTTTTTT.

This sequence joins TRBV4-1 and TRBJ1-5, with a weak D call TRBD1 (5 bases). The germline CDR1 and CDR2 sequences are MGHRA and YSYEKL. The CDR3 is 17 amino acids. Trimming took 4 bases from V and 0 from J, leaving 16 bases between them. CDR3 nucleotides: TGCGCCAGCAGCCGCATGGGGGGGACTTATAGCAATCAGCCCCAGCATTTT. Protein: CASSRMGGTYSNQPQHF.